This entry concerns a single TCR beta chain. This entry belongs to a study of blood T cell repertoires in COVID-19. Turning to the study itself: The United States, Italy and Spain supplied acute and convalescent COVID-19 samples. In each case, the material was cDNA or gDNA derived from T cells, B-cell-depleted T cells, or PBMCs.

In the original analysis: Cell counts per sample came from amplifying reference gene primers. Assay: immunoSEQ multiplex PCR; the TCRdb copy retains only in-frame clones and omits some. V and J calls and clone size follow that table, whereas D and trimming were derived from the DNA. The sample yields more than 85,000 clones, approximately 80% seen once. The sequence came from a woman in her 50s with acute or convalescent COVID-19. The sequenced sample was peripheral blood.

In DNA form, the CDR3 reads TGTGCCAGCGAGAAAGCCGAAAAACTGTTTTTT. Translation: CASEKAEKLFF. This chain joins TRBV2 and TRBJ1-4; D remains unclear. The V end was cut by 8 bases, the J end by 8 bases, with 9 bases between. Germline CDR1 and CDR2: SNHLY and FYNNEI. This CDR3 has 11 residues.